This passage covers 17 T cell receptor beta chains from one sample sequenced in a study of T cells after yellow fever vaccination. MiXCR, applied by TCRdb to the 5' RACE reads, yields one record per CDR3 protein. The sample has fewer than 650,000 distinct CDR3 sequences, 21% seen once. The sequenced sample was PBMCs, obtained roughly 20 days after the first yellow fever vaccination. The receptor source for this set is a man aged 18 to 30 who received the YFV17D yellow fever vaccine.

The CDR3 DNA reads as TGTGCCAGTAGTATATTGGGCCAAGGGACAGATACGCAGTATTTT. It yields the protein CASSILGQGTDTQYF. The chain is built from TRBV19 and TRBJ2-3; D is unclear. CDR3 length equals 15 residues. Germline CDR1 LNHDA, CDR2 SQIVND (reference sequence). Trimming removed 2 bases from V and 3 bases from J, with 12 bases in between. Combining the CDR3 with reference TRBV19 and TRBJ2-3 gives the whole variable domain DGGITQSPKYLFRKEGQNVTLSCEQNLNHDAMYWYRQDPGQGLRLIYYSQIVNDFQKGDIAEGYSVSREKKESFPLTVTSAQKNPTAFYLCASSILGQGTDTQYFGPGTRLTVL.

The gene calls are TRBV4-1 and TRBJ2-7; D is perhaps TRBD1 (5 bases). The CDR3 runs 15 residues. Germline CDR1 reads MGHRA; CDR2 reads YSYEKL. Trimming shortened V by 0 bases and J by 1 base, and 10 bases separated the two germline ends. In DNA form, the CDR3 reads TGCGCCAGCAGCCAAGAACCGACAGCGTCCTACGAGCAGTACTTC. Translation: CASSQEPTASYEQYF.

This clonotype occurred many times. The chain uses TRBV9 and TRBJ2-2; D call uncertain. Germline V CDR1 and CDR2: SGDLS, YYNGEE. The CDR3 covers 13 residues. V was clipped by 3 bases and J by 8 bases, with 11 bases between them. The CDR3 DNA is TGTGCCAGCAGCGACTCCGGGCGAGGGGAGCTGTTTTTT. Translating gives CASSDSGRGELFF.

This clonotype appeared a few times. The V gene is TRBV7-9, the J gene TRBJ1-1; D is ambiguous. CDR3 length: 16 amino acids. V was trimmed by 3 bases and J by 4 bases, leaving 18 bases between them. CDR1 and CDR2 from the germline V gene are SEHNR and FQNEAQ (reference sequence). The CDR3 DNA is TGTGCCAGCAGCTTTCTTATAGGCTTGGAGGGCACTGAAGCTTTCTTT. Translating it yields CASSFLIGLEGTEAFF.

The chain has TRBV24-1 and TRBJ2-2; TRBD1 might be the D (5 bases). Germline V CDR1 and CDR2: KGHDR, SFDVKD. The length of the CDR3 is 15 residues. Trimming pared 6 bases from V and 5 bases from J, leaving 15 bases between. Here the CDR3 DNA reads TGTGCCACCAGTTCCCACGGACACGCAACCGGGGAGCTGTTTTTT. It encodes CATSSHGHATGELFF.

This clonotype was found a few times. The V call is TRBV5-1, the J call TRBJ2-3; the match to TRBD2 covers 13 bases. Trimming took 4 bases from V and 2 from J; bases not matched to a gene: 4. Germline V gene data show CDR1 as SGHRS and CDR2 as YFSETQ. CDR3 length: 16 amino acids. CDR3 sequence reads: CASSPGLAGNTDTQYF. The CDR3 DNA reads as TGCGCCAGCAGCCCGGGACTAGCGGGGAACACAGATACGCAGTATTTT.

The CDR3 nucleotides read TGTGCCAGCAGTCTCCGAGGGCCCGGTATCCGGCCCCAGCATTTT. Translating gives CASSLRGPGIRPQHF. The V and J genes are TRBV5-6 and TRBJ1-5; D is uncertain. CDR3 length: 15 residues. Trimming pared 5 bases from V and 9 bases from J, leaving 21 bases between. Germline lookup yields CDR1 SGHDT and CDR2 YYEEEE.

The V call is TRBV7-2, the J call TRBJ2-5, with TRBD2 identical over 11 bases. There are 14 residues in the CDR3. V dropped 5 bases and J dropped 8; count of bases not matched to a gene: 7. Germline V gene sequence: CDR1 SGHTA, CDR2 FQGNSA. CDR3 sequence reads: CASSPRLAGTTQYF. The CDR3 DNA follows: TGTGCCAGCAGCCCTCGACTAGCGGGGACAACCCAGTACTTC.

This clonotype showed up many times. The CDR3 region has the DNA TGCAGTGCTAGAATCCCCCTAGGCCCAACAGATACGCAGTATTTT. Its translation: CSARIPLGPTDTQYF. The chain joins TRBV20-1 to TRBJ2-3, with D uncertain. The length of the CDR3 is 15 residues. Trimming pared 2 bases from V and 3 bases from J, leaving 15 bases between. CDR1 DFQATT and CDR2 SNEGSKA come from the germline V gene (reference sequence).

CDR3 region: CSARDDGGWVGTQYF. In DNA, the CDR3 is TGCAGTGCTAGAGATGATGGGGGGTGGGTAGGGACCCAGTACTTC. The chain employs TRBV20-1 and TRBJ2-5, with D perhaps matching TRBD2 (6 bases). The CDR3 length is 15 residues. V was pared by 0 bases and J by 7 bases, with 18 bases between. Germline CDR1 and CDR2: DFQATT and SNEGSKA (reference sequence).

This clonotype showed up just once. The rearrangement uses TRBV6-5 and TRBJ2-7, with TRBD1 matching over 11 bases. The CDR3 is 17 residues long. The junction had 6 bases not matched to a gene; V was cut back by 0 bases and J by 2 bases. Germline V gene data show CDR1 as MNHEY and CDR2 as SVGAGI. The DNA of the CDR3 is TGTGCCAGCAGTTACTCGAAGGGACAGGGGGGCCCCTACGAGCAGTACGTC. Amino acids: CASSYSKGQGGPYEQYV.

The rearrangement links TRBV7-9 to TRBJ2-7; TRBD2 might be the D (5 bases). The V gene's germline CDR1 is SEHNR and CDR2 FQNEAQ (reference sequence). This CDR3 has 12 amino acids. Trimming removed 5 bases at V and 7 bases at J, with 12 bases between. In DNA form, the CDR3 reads TGTGCCAGCAGCACCCGCGGCGGGGAGCAGTACGTC. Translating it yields CASSTRGGEQYV.

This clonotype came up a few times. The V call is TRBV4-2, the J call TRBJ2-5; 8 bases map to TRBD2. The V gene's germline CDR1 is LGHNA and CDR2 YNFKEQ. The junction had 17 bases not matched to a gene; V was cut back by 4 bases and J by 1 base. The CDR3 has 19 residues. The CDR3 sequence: CASSRKRLSGTSTQETQYF. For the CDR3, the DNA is TGTGCCAGCAGCCGGAAGAGGTTATCGGGGACTAGTACCCAAGAGACCCAGTACTTC.

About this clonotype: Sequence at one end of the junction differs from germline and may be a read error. The CDR3 DNA reads TGTGCCAGCAGAGAAGGTCCAGGAGAGCAGTTCTTC. It codes for CASREGPGEQFF. The chain couples TRBV2 to TRBJ2-1; D is unclear. Germline CDR1 reads SNHLY; CDR2 reads FYNNEI. This CDR3 has 12 residues. The full variable domain, rest sourced from reference TRBV2 and TRBJ2-1, is EPEVTQTPSHQVTQMGQEVILRCVPISNHLYFYWYRQILGQKVEFLVSFYNNEISEKSEIFDDQFSVERPDGSNFTLKIRSTKLEDSAMYFCASREGPGEQFFGPGTRLTVL.

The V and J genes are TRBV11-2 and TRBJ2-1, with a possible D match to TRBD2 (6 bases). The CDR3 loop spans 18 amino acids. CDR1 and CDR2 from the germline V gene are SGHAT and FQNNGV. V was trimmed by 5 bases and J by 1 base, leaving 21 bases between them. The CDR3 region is CASSQRGRPGGSYNEQFF. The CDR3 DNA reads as TGTGCCAGCAGCCAACGAGGGAGGCCAGGTGGTTCCTACAATGAGCAGTTCTTC.

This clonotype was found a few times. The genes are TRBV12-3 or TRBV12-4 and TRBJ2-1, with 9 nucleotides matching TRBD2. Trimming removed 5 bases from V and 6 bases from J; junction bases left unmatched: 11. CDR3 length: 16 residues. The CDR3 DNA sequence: TGTGCCAGCAGTCTTGCGCGGGGGGGTCCGCGCAATGAGCAGTTCTTC. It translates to CASSLARGGPRNEQFF.

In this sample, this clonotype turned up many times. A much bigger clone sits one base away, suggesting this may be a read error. The CDR3: CASSHGGAYEQYF. The CDR3 coding sequence is TGTGCCAGCAGCCACGGGGGAGCCTACGAGCAGTACTTC. The chain carries TRBV7-8 and TRBJ2-7; D may be TRBD2 (6 bases). In germline, CDR1 is SGHVS, CDR2 FQNEAQ. The CDR3 totals 13 residues. With 5 bases removed from V and 2 bases from J, the gap between germline ends came to 10 bases.